Below, 18 T cell receptor beta chains from the same sample are listed, as sequenced in a study of CD8 T cells in Susac syndrome. Random-hexamer reverse transcription was applied to roughly 0.5 to 1 ug RNA. TCRdb fed the immunoSEQ multiplex PCR reads into MiXCR, producing one record per CDR3 protein. The repertoire holds tens of thousands of distinct CDR3 sequences, with 85% to 95% as singletons. Sample: CD4+ T cells from PBMCs. These receptors all stem from a human donor with Susac syndrome.

The chain joins TRBV12-3 or TRBV12-4 to TRBJ1-6; the D gene is possibly TRBD1 (5 bases). Trimming took 3 bases from V and 7 from J, leaving 10 bases between them. This CDR3 has 14 amino acids. CDR3 amino acids: CASSLAGSNSPLHF. CDR3 DNA: TGTGCCAGCAGTTTGGCAGGGTCAAATTCACCCCTCCACTTT.

The chain couples TRBV20-1 to TRBJ2-5; 7 bases align to TRBD1. V was clipped by 3 bases and J by 4 bases; unmatched bases: 11. The CDR3 is 15 amino acids. Germline V gene data show CDR1 as DFQATT and CDR2 as SNEGSKA (reference sequence). The CDR3 is CSASRPQDRTETQYF. CDR3 sequence (DNA): TGCAGTGCTAGCCGTCCCCAGGACAGGACAGAGACCCAGTACTTC.

This rearrangement joins TRBV30 to TRBJ1-1; 12 bases match TRBD1. This CDR3 is 13 amino acids long. J gave up 4 bases and V 8 bases, and 5 bases lay outside the gene matches. CDR1 is GTSNPN, CDR2 SVGIG, per germline (reference sequence). CDR3 residues: CARDRGLGTEAFF. The CDR3 DNA is TGTGCCAGGGACAGGGGGCTGGGCACTGAAGCTTTCTTT.

The CDR3 sequence is CASSQPKETQYF. The CDR3 coding sequence is TGCGCCAGCAGCCAACCCAAAGAGACCCAGTACTTC. The chain recombines TRBV4-1 with TRBJ2-5; D gene ambiguous. Germline lookup yields CDR1 MGHRA and CDR2 YSYEKL. Trimming removed 2 bases at V and 3 bases at J, with 4 bases between. The CDR3 runs to 12 residues.

This chain links TRBV18 with TRBJ1-5; D unresolved. The CDR3 covers 16 residues. Trimming took 1 base from V and 0 from J, leaving 10 bases between them. Germline values: CDR1 KGHSH, CDR2 LQKENI. CDR3 in DNA: TGTGCCAGCTCACCACGAGGAGGCTATAGCAATCAGCCCCAGCATTTT. It codes for CASSPRGGYSNQPQHF.

V gene TRBV11-2 combines with J gene TRBJ2-1, with TRBD1 matching over 8 bases. The CDR3 covers 15 residues. V gave up 5 bases and J gave up 4 bases; unmatched junction bases: 7. The germline gives CDR1 SGHAT, CDR2 FQNNGV. The CDR3 sequence: CASSLRGLRYNEQFF. The CDR3 DNA sequence: TGTGCCAGCAGCCTCAGGGGGCTAAGATACAATGAGCAGTTCTTC.

The chain is built from TRBV5-1 and TRBJ2-7; D is unresolved. Deletions cut 2 bases from V and 3 bases from J, with 9 bases between. Germline values: CDR1 SGHRS, CDR2 YFSETQ. The CDR3 has 13 amino acids. The CDR3 loop reads CASSFDTRYEQYF. In nucleotides, the CDR3 is TGCGCCAGCAGCTTCGACACCCGCTACGAGCAGTACTTC.

The rearrangement uses TRBV5-1 and TRBJ1-2; D is ambiguous. Per germline, CDR1 SGHRS and CDR2 YFSETQ. CDR3 length: 14 amino acids. Deletions cut 5 bases from V and 6 bases from J, with 17 bases between. The CDR3 nucleotides read TGCGCCAGCAGACTAGGACCGACAACTGATGGCTACACCTTC. It encodes CASRLGPTTDGYTF. The whole variable domain, remainder taken from reference TRBV5-1 and TRBJ1-2, is KAGVTQTPRYLIKTRGQQVTLSCSPISGHRSVSWYQQTPGQGLQFLFEYFSETQRNKGNFPGRFSGRQFSNSRSEMNVSTLELGDSALYLCASRLGPTTDGYTFGSGTRLTVV.

The rearrangement uses TRBV14 and TRBJ1-2; tentatively, D is TRBD1 (6 bases). CDR3 length: 18 amino acids. Germline CDR1 and CDR2: SGHDN and FVKESK. Trimming shortened V by 2 bases and J by 1 base, and 20 bases separated the two germline ends. CDR3 in amino acids: CASSQLRAGATINYGYTF. CDR3 DNA sequence: TGTGCCAGCAGCCAACTGCGAGCAGGGGCTACGATTAACTATGGCTACACCTTC.

The gene calls are TRBV4-2 and TRBJ1-2, with D uncertain. Trimming removed 4 bases from V and 5 bases from J, with 11 bases in between. Germline CDR1 reads LGHNA; CDR2 reads YNFKEQ. The CDR3 consists of 13 residues. CDR3 in DNA: TGTGCCAGCAGCCCTCCCGGGGAGTATGGCTACACCTTC. The encoded protein is CASSPPGEYGYTF.

This chain connects TRBV3-1 to TRBJ2-7; D gene ambiguous. Germline V gene data show CDR1 as LGHDT and CDR2 as YNNKEL (reference sequence). V lost 3 bases and J lost 0, with 3 bases in between. The CDR3 is 12 amino acids. CDR3 bases: TGTGCCAGCAGCCATGGCTCCTACGAGCAGTACTTC. This codes for CASSHGSYEQYF.

The CDR3 DNA follows: TGCAGCGTTGAAGATCTCCGCTCCTACAATGAGCAGTTCTTC. Protein sequence: CSVEDLRSYNEQFF. The V call is TRBV29-1, the J call TRBJ2-1; D ambiguous. The V end was cut by 0 bases, the J end by 0 bases, with 6 bases between. Germline V gene data show CDR1 as SQVTM and CDR2 as ANQGSEA. This CDR3 comprises 14 residues.

This rearrangement joins TRBV12-3 or TRBV12-4 to TRBJ2-7, with 7 bases matching TRBD1. The CDR3 is 13 residues long. V lost 5 bases, J lost 4 bases, and 5 bases stayed unmatched. CDR3 in DNA: TGTGCCAGCAGTCCAGGACAGGAATACGAGCAGTACTTC. Amino acid sequence: CASSPGQEYEQYF.

The CDR3 DNA reads TGTGCCAGCAGCTTGGCCGGGGGCCGATCGACCTACGAGCAGTACTTC. This encodes CASSLAGGRSTYEQYF. The chain recombines TRBV5-4 with TRBJ2-7; D may match TRBD1 or TRBD2 (6 bases each). Trimming removed 0 bases from V and 2 bases from J, with 15 bases in between. This CDR3 comprises 16 residues. CDR1 SGHNT and CDR2 YYREEE come from the germline V gene (reference sequence).

The chain is built from TRBV24-1 and TRBJ2-7; tentatively, D is TRBD2 (5 bases). The V gene's germline CDR1 is KGHDR and CDR2 SFDVKD. The CDR3 spans 11 residues. Deletions cut 5 bases from V and 6 bases from J, with 7 bases between. The CDR3: CATSAGVEQYF. For the CDR3, the DNA is TGTGCCACCAGTGCCGGGGTCGAGCAGTACTTC.

CDR3 in DNA: TGTGCCAGCAGTAGACAGGGGATCACCGGGGAGCTGTTTTTT. This sequence encodes CASSRQGITGELFF. The chain recombines TRBV9 with TRBJ2-2, with 8 bases that match TRBD1. CDR1 SGDLS and CDR2 YYNGEE come from the germline V gene. V gave up 5 bases and J gave up 4 bases; unmatched junction bases: 4. The CDR3 runs 14 residues. Based on the CDR3 plus reference TRBV9 and TRBJ2-2, the full variable domain is DSGVTQTPKHLITATGQRVTLRCSPRSGDLSVYWYQQSLDQGLQFLIQYYNGEERAKGNILERFSAQQFPDLHSELNLSSLELGDSALYFCASSRQGITGELFFGEGSRLTVL.

The rearrangement links TRBV24-1 to TRBJ2-2; a possible D gene is TRBD2 (5 bases). Germline CDR1 is KGHDR and CDR2 is SFDVKD. Trimming shortened V by 5 bases and J by 5 bases, and 14 bases separated the two germline ends. The CDR3 covers 15 residues. CDR3 nucleotide sequence: TGTGCCACCAGTGCCATAGGAGGAAGTACCGGGGAGCTGTTTTTT. Its translation is CATSAIGGSTGELFF.

CDR3 amino acids: CSAQWGGPNYGYTF. In DNA, the CDR3 is TGCAGTGCTCAATGGGGGGGGCCAAACTATGGCTACACCTTC. The rearrangement links TRBV20-1 to TRBJ1-2; D possibly corresponds to TRBD1 (6 bases). There are 14 residues in the CDR3. Germline assignment: CDR1 DFQATT and CDR2 SNEGSKA (reference sequence). V lost 5 bases to trimming and J lost 2 bases, with 15 bases between them.